This TCR beta chain was identified in a study of blood T cells in healthy people across ages. The CDR3 covers 16 residues. V was trimmed by 3 bases and J by 8 bases, leaving 20 bases between them. PCR was performed a second time for about 7 to 12 cycles using a sample-barcoded 5' primer and a J-beta primer mix. TCRdb redid the calling of the 5' RACE reads with MiXCR, one entry per CDR3 protein. The repertoire holds some 1,500,000 distinct CDR3 sequences, about 45% seen once, with about 4% in the top ten. The count of this clonotype is one. The chain recombines TRBV12-3 or TRBV12-4 with TRBJ2-1; D is possibly TRBD1 or TRBD2 (6 bases each). The receptor was isolated from a woman under 30 in good health. Sequenced sample: blood. The CDR3 region is CASSLGWGAERYEQFF. CDR3 DNA: TGTGCCAGCAGTTTGGGATGGGGGGCGGAAAGGTATGAGCAGTTCTTC.